The 23 T cell receptor beta chains presented below share a single source sample, sequenced in a study of cytotoxic CD8 clonotypes in ibrutinib-treated CLL. Generated by immunoSEQ multiplex PCR, the TCRdb table keeps only in-frame clones and is missing some. The table includes 250,000 to 350,000 clones, less than 85% detected once. The sample consisted of PBMCs, taken at disease progression, from a patient treated with ibrutinib. These receptors all come from a human donor with chronic lymphocytic leukemia.

This clone was counted between two and nine times. The genes are TRBV18 and TRBJ2-4, with a tentative D call TRBD2 (7 bases). CDR1 KGHSH and CDR2 LQKENI come from the germline V gene. The CDR3 sequence is 17 residues long. With 0 bases removed from V and 1 base from J, the gap between germline ends came to 13 bases. The CDR3 spells CASSPPMAGAAKNIQYF. For the CDR3, the DNA is TGTGCCAGCTCACCACCTATGGCGGGGGCGGCCAAAAACATTCAGTACTTC.

V and J are TRBV14 and TRBJ2-1; TRBD2 might be the D (6 bases). Trimming pared 4 bases from V and 2 bases from J, leaving 15 bases between. CDR1 is SGHDN, CDR2 FVKESK, per germline. The CDR3 is 16 amino acids. The CDR3 protein is CASSRSSDRTYNEQFF. For the CDR3, the DNA is TGTGCCAGCAGCCGCTCTAGCGACAGAACCTACAATGAGCAGTTCTTC.

The DNA for the CDR3 is TGTGCCAGCAGTTATAGCGGGGGCGACTCTAGCACAGATACGCAGTATTTT. Translating it yields CASSYSGGDSSTDTQYF. The J gene is TRBJ2-3, the V gene TRBV2; 9 nucleotides match TRBD2. CDR3 size: 17 residues. With V trimmed by 5 bases and J by 0 bases, 9 bases remained unmatched. Germline-derived CDR1 and CDR2 are SNHLY and FYNNEI.

The rearrangement uses TRBV5-1 and TRBJ2-7; no firm D call. V dropped 4 bases and J dropped 1 base, with 12 bases sitting between them. Germline CDR1 and CDR2: SGHRS and YFSETQ. This CDR3 has 14 residues. CDR3 region: CASSPDDGSYEQYF. The CDR3, as DNA: TGCGCCAGCAGCCCAGACGACGGATCCTACGAGCAGTACTTC.

The chain combines TRBV7-9 with TRBJ2-2, with a tentative D call TRBD2 (6 bases). The CDR3 loop spans 16 amino acids. V dropped 4 bases and J dropped 6 bases, with 18 bases sitting between them. CDR1 is SEHNR, CDR2 FQNEAQ, per germline (reference sequence). Here the CDR3 reads CASSSSAGFPPGELFF. The CDR3 bases are TGTGCCAGCAGCTCCTCCGCGGGATTCCCCCCCGGGGAGCTGTTTTTT.

A single count supports this clone. This rearrangement joins TRBV5-4 to TRBJ2-5; 8 nucleotides match TRBD1. Germline-derived CDR1 and CDR2 are SGHNT and YYREEE (reference sequence). After removal of 0 bases from V and 5 bases from J, the junction contained 6 bases not matched to a gene. The CDR3 runs 15 residues. The CDR3: CASSLVTGGRETQYF. The CDR3 bases are TGTGCCAGCAGCTTGGTTACAGGGGGGAGGGAGACCCAGTACTTC. The variable domain in full, with the rest retrieved from reference TRBV5-4 and TRBJ2-5, is ETGVTQSPTHLIKTRGQQVTLRCSSQSGHNTVSWYQQALGQGPQFIFQYYREEENGRGNFPPRFSGLQFPNYSSELNVNALELDDSALYLCASSLVTGGRETQYFGPGTRLLVL.

The chain combines TRBV7-2 with TRBJ1-2; a weak D match, TRBD1 (5 bases). From germline, CDR1 is SGHTA and CDR2 FQGNSA. The CDR3 length is 15 residues. Trimming took 5 bases from V and 0 from J, leaving 13 bases between them. CDR3 bases: TGTGCCAGCAGCATCCTGACAGAAGCTAACTATGGCTACACCTTC. This gives the protein CASSILTEANYGYTF.

This clone was counted between two and nine times. The V and J genes are TRBV27 and TRBJ2-7; 9 bases are a match to TRBD2. Per the germline V gene, CDR1 is MNHEY and CDR2 is SMNVEV (reference sequence). CDR3 size: 14 residues. V lost 5 bases, J lost 5 bases, and 7 bases stayed unmatched. CDR3 in DNA: TGTGCCAGCAGTCCCCTAGCGGGGAGTGACGAGCAGTACTTC. This codes for CASSPLAGSDEQYF.

This sequence joins TRBV5-6 and TRBJ2-7; no clear D. The CDR3 sequence is 13 residues long. The germline V and J ends were trimmed by 4 bases and 4 bases, with 12 bases remaining between them. Germline V gives CDR1 SGHDT, CDR2 YYEEEE. The CDR3 coding sequence is TGTGCCAGCAGCAGATATAGACATTACGAGCAGTACTTC. As protein: CASSRYRHYEQYF.

The chain employs TRBV7-2 and TRBJ2-1; 10 nucleotides align to TRBD2. The CDR3 length is 18 residues. In germline, CDR1 is SGHTA, CDR2 FQGNSA. Trimming cost V 1 base and J 6 bases; bases outside gene matches: 12. CDR3 bases: TGTGCCAGCAGCTTAGTAGCGGGAGGTACGACGTGGGGCAATGAGCAGTTCTTC. It translates to CASSLVAGGTTWGNEQFF.

This chain links TRBV4-1 with TRBJ2-7, with 8 positions matching TRBD1. The CDR3 runs 14 residues. Germline values: CDR1 MGHRA, CDR2 YSYEKL. The junction had 5 bases not matched to a gene; V was cut back by 1 base and J by 6 bases. The chain's CDR3 is CASSQVAGGSEQYF. In DNA, the CDR3 is TGCGCCAGCAGCCAAGTAGCAGGGGGCAGCGAGCAGTACTTC.

The J gene is TRBJ2-7, the V gene TRBV18, with 11 bases matching TRBD1. The CDR3 runs 13 residues. Losses at the gene ends were 8 bases for V and 4 bases for J; bases not matched to a gene: 4. The germline gives CDR1 KGHSH, CDR2 LQKENI. The CDR3 nucleotides are TGTGCCAGCCGGGACAGGGGGAAGTACGAGCAGTACTTC. This gives the protein CASRDRGKYEQYF.

This clone was detected only a few times. This chain links TRBV2 with TRBJ2-7; 11 nucleotides align to TRBD2. The V gene's germline CDR1 is SNHLY and CDR2 FYNNEI. The CDR3 has 13 amino acids. V dropped 10 bases and J dropped 6; count of bases not matched to a gene: 8. CDR3 nucleotide sequence: TGTGCCACCATGACTAGCGGGATAGGCGAGCAGTACTTC. Translation gives CATMTSGIGEQYF.

The CDR3 DNA reads TGTGCCAGCATTCCGGGCGGGATAGCGGGAGGATTCTCCTACGAGCAGTACTTC. Its protein product is CASIPGGIAGGFSYEQYF. The chain joins TRBV28 to TRBJ2-7; 10 positions match TRBD2. The CDR3 is made up of 18 amino acids. Germline CDR1 and CDR2: MDHEN and SYDVKM. With V trimmed by 7 bases and J by 0 bases, 15 bases remained unmatched. Looking up the rest from reference TRBV28 and TRBJ2-7 gives the full variable domain: DVKVTQSSRYLVKRTGEKVFLECVQDMDHENMFWYRQDPGLGLRLIYFSYDVKMKEKGDIPEGYSVSREKKERFSLILESASTNQTSMYLCASIPGGIAGGFSYEQYFGPGTRLTVT.

In regard to this clone: In the same sample, other DNA sequences code for this CDR3. The V gene is TRBV20-1, the J gene TRBJ2-7; a possible D gene is TRBD2 (5 bases). Trimming took off 2 bases at V and 4 bases at J, with 6 bases between the two ends. CDR1 DFQATT and CDR2 SNEGSKA come from the germline V gene (reference sequence). This CDR3 comprises 11 residues. The CDR3 loop is CSARRGYEQYF. CDR3 bases: TGCAGTGCTAGACGGGGATACGAGCAGTACTTC.

This chain links TRBV5-1 with TRBJ2-2; 7 nucleotides line up with TRBD1. The V segment lost 7 bases and the J segment 1 base; nucleotides outside the gene matches: 7. The CDR3 consists of 15 residues. Germline lookup yields CDR1 SGHRS and CDR2 YFSETQ. The CDR3, as DNA: TGCGCCAGCCGAGACAGGGTCGGGAACACCGGGGAGCTGTTTTTT. It is translated as CASRDRVGNTGELFF.

This clone was counted between two and nine times. V is TRBV5-1 and J is TRBJ1-2; D ambiguous. Trimming pared 6 bases from V and 5 bases from J, leaving 20 bases between. Germline V CDR1 and CDR2: SGHRS, YFSETQ. The CDR3 is made up of 15 amino acids. The CDR3 sequence: CASTVGGPAEYGYTF. Here the CDR3 DNA reads TGCGCCAGCACGGTCGGCGGGCCTGCGGAATATGGCTACACCTTC. The full variable domain, completed using reference TRBV5-1 and TRBJ1-2, is KAGVTQTPRYLIKTRGQQVTLSCSPISGHRSVSWYQQTPGQGLQFLFEYFSETQRNKGNFPGRFSGRQFSNSRSEMNVSTLELGDSALYLCASTVGGPAEYGYTFGSGTRLTVV.

This chain links TRBV29-1 with TRBJ2-3, with 9 bases fitting TRBD1. The germline V gene encodes CDR1 SQVTM and CDR2 ANQGSEA. CDR3 length equals 13 residues. The V and J ends lost 7 bases and 4 bases, in that order; junction bases with no gene match: 6. CDR3 in amino acids: CSGEGQGSDTQYF. In nucleotides, the CDR3 is TGCAGCGGCGAGGGACAGGGCTCAGATACGCAGTATTTT.

The chain has TRBV11-2 and TRBJ2-3, with D uncertain. Germline lookup yields CDR1 SGHAT and CDR2 FQNNGV. There are 15 residues in the CDR3. With 1 base removed from V and 6 bases from J, the gap between germline ends came to 14 bases. The CDR3 reads CASSLVRIPADTQYF. CDR3 DNA sequence: TGTGCCAGCAGCTTAGTACGGATCCCTGCCGATACGCAGTATTTT.

The rearrangement uses TRBV7-2 and TRBJ2-7; maybe TRBD1 (6 bases). Per the germline V gene, CDR1 is SGHTA and CDR2 is FQGNSA. The CDR3 contains 13 residues. Trimming left V 3 bases short and J 4 bases short, with 10 bases between. The CDR3 protein is CASSFWDMYEQYF. The CDR3 DNA sequence: TGTGCCAGCAGCTTCTGGGACATGTACGAGCAGTACTTC.

The chain is built from TRBV5-1 and TRBJ2-1; D uncertain. Germline V CDR1 and CDR2: SGHRS, YFSETQ. Trimming pared 4 bases from V and 5 bases from J, leaving 13 bases between. The CDR3 runs 14 residues. CDR3 loop: CASSTPGPHNEQFF. CDR3 DNA sequence: TGCGCCAGCAGCACACCGGGCCCGCACAATGAGCAGTTCTTC. Combining the CDR3 with reference TRBV5-1 and TRBJ2-1 gives the whole variable domain KAGVTQTPRYLIKTRGQQVTLSCSPISGHRSVSWYQQTPGQGLQFLFEYFSETQRNKGNFPGRFSGRQFSNSRSEMNVSTLELGDSALYLCASSTPGPHNEQFFGPGTRLTVL.

The chain uses TRBV29-1 and TRBJ2-2, with 13 bases fitting TRBD2. V shed 6 bases, J shed 5 bases, and the junction held 12 bases outside the gene matches. CDR1 is SQVTM and CDR2 is ANQGSEA in the germline V gene. The CDR3 contains 17 residues. The CDR3 is CSVGDDGTSGKTGELFF. As DNA, the CDR3 is TGCAGCGTCGGAGACGACGGGACTAGCGGGAAAACCGGGGAGCTGTTTTTT.

J is TRBJ1-1 and V is TRBV4-1; no reliable D call. Trimming took off 4 bases at V and 3 bases at J, with 15 bases between the two ends. Germline CDR1 MGHRA, CDR2 YSYEKL. The CDR3 extends over 15 amino acids. The CDR3, as DNA: TGCGCCAGCAGCCCCCTTCTTGGCTGGGACACTGAAGCTTTCTTT. It translates to CASSPLLGWDTEAFF.